This T cell receptor (beta chain) was observed in a study of beta chain features in type 1 diabetes. The authors reverse transcribed all of the isolated RNA, so sequencing captured expressed TCRB transcripts. Produced via immunoSEQ multiplex PCR; TCRdb's table is partial and in-frame only. Found here are 620,000 or so clones, less than 20% of them singletons; the top ten hold around 0.1%. Germline V gives CDR1 SGDLS, CDR2 YYNGEE. Trimming shortened V by 2 bases and J by 1 base, and 9 bases separated the two germline ends. The CDR3 is 14 residues long. This clone was detected a few times. No antigen is known for it. Broader study findings: People with Type 1 diabetes carried modestly yet significantly shorter TCRB CDR3s in all four CD4+ subsets.

V usage is TRBV9 and J usage is TRBJ1-1; D is unclear. Material for sequencing was naive CD4+ T cells from blood. The clonotype comes from a man younger than 35 in good health. The CDR3 DNA sequence: TGTGCCAGCAGCGTTACTGCAGGGAACACTGAAGCTTTCTTT. Encoded protein: CASSVTAGNTEAFF.